Listed below are T cell receptor beta chains from one sample, sequenced in a study of CD8 T cells in ankylosing spondylitis. Using its own MiXCR run on the 5' RACE reads, TCRdb lists one record per CDR3 protein. The sample includes hundreds of thousands of distinct CDR3 sequences, 12% of them seen just once. Sequencing was done on a sample of blood, either unsorted or a sorted T cell fraction (not recorded which). The receptor source for this set is a male donor with ankylosing spondylitis. Both conserved end residues are part of each CDR3. A D gene is named only where the DNA matches it firmly. Only some rows state a clone size, as once, few, many or a class for expanded clones.

j_call v_call cdr3_length d_call clone_size cdr3_aa cdr3_nt
TRBJ1-2 TRBV5-1 16 TRBD1 many CASSSGQGARNYGYTF TGCGCCAGCAGCTCAGGACAGGGGGCGAGGAACTATGGCTACACCTTC
TRBJ1-1 TRBV7-2 14 . . CASSLVRGYTEAFF TGTGCCAGCAGCTTAGTCAGAGGGTACACTGAAGCTTTCTTT
TRBJ2-7 TRBV20-1 13 . many CSARDVSTYEQYF TGCAGTGCTAGAGATGTTTCCACCTACGAGCAGTACTTC
TRBJ2-1 TRBV5-1 15 . few CASSLRQASYNEQFF TGCGCCAGCAGCTTAAGACAGGCCTCCTACAATGAGCAGTTCTTC
TRBJ2-5 TRBV15 16 . few CATSRDLISGLETQYF TGTGCCACCAGCAGAGATCTCATCTCGGGTCTGGAGACCCAGTACTTC
TRBJ2-1 TRBV7-2 16 TRBD2 few CASSSPDGRALNEQFF TGTGCCAGCAGCTCCCCGGACGGGAGGGCCCTCAATGAGCAGTTCTTC
TRBJ1-2 TRBV12-3/TRBV12-4 11 . few CASSFWAGYTF TGTGCCAGCAGTTTCTGGGCTGGCTACACCTTC
TRBJ2-1 TRBV10-3 15 . few CAISPSTRLYNEQFF TGTGCCATCAGCCCCTCTACCCGGCTCTACAATGAGCAGTTCTTC
TRBJ2-7 TRBV10-3 13 TRBD1 few CAISGFGQDEQYF TGTGCCATCAGTGGATTTGGACAGGACGAGCAGTACTTC
TRBJ1-2 TRBV20-1 13 TRBD1 . CSARGWDSYGYTF TGCAGTGCTAGAGGCTGGGACAGCTATGGCTACACCTTC
TRBJ2-7 TRBV28 12 . . CASSLASDEQYF TGTGCCAGCAGTTTGGCGTCTGACGAGCAGTACTTC
TRBJ2-2 TRBV10-3 12 . few CAISEGEGELFF TGTGCCATCAGTGAGGGGGAGGGGGAGCTGTTTTTT
TRBJ2-2 TRBV7-3 17 TRBD1 . CASSLKGGTGYTGELFF TGTGCCAGCAGCTTAAAAGGGGGGACAGGGTACACCGGGGAGCTGTTTTTT
TRBJ2-1 TRBV27 17 TRBD2 . CASRLMGLAGGRNEQFF TGTGCCAGCAGGCTTATGGGACTAGCGGGAGGTCGGAATGAGCAGTTCTTC
TRBJ2-7 TRBV6-5 15 TRBD2 . CASSYSASGSWEQYF TGTGCCAGCAGTTACTCGGCTAGCGGGAGCTGGGAGCAGTACTTC
TRBJ1-2 TRBV6-2/TRBV6-3 13 . . CASSYQRNLRNTF TGTGCCAGCAGTTATCAGCGTAACCTGAGGAACACCTTC
TRBJ2-5 TRBV9 15 . few CASSVATSSLETQYF TGTGCCAGCAGCGTAGCGACCTCATCCTTGGAGACCCAGTACTTC
TRBJ2-4 TRBV5-1 13 . . CASSLGRRDIQYF TGCGCCAGCAGCTTGGGTAGGAGGGACATTCAGTACTTC
TRBJ2-2 TRBV7-2 15 TRBD1 many CASSSGTGVHGELFF TGTGCCAGCAGTTCCGGGACAGGGGTTCACGGGGAGCTGTTTTTT
TRBJ2-5 TRBV5-1 14 TRBD1 many CASSPDRNEETQYF TGCGCCAGCAGCCCGGACAGGAATGAAGAGACCCAGTACTTC
TRBJ1-1 TRBV10-1 15 TRBD1 once CASSDTGTGAPEAFF TGCGCCAGCAGTGATACCGGGACAGGGGCCCCCGAAGCTTTCTTT
TRBJ2-7 TRBV30 18 TRBD2 . CAWSRGLAGLTRPHEQYF TGTGCCTGGAGTAGGGGACTAGCGGGGCTCACCCGTCCGCACGAGCAGTACTTC
TRBJ1-5 TRBV12-3/TRBV12-4 14 TRBD1 . CASKRQGALQPQHF TGTGCCAGCAAACGACAGGGAGCGCTTCAGCCCCAGCATTTT
TRBJ1-1 TRBV2 14 . few CASSLLRWGTEAFF TGTGCCAGCAGCCTCCTACGGTGGGGCACTGAAGCTTTCTTT
TRBJ2-1 TRBV11-2 11 . many CASSLGTIQFF TGTGCCAGCAGCTTAGGGACCATTCAGTTCTTC
TRBJ2-3 TRBV20-1 15 . few CSAPLGTPRLDTQYF TGCAGTGCGCCGCTAGGCACACCGCGCTTGGATACGCAGTATTTT
TRBJ1-3 TRBV7-9 16 . many CASSQRPTPGGNTIYF TGTGCCAGCAGCCAGCGGCCAACCCCGGGCGGAAACACCATATATTTT
TRBJ2-1 TRBV18 12 . . CASSPRPREQFF TGTGCCAGCTCACCCCGGCCCCGGGAGCAGTTCTTC
TRBJ2-1 TRBV28 16 TRBD1 few CASSLAGTGGYNEQFF TGTGCCAGCAGTTTGGCTGGGACAGGGGGATACAATGAGCAGTTCTTC
TRBJ2-1 TRBV5-4 12 . . CASSLAINEQFF TGTGCCAGCAGCTTGGCGATAAATGAGCAGTTCTTC
TRBJ2-1 TRBV20-1 16 TRBD2 many CSAISLAGEVYNEQFF TGCAGTGCTATATCGCTAGCGGGAGAGGTTTACAATGAGCAGTTCTTC
TRBJ2-7 TRBV20-1 13 TRBD1 . CSAKGQGAYEQYF TGCAGTGCTAAGGGACAGGGGGCTTACGAGCAGTACTTC
TRBJ2-1 TRBV6-4 22 TRBD2 . CASSDSKVVLAGEGVSYNEQFF TGTGCCAGCAGTGACTCGAAAGTAGTACTAGCGGGAGAAGGTGTATCCTACAATGAGCAGTTCTTC
TRBJ1-1 TRBV4-3 17 . many CASSQVIDRPMNTEAFF TGCGCCAGCAGCCAAGTAATTGACAGGCCAATGAACACTGAAGCTTTCTTT
TRBJ2-7 TRBV10-3 13 TRBD2 many CATGLAVSYEQYF TGTGCCACCGGACTAGCGGTATCCTACGAGCAGTACTTC
TRBJ2-2 TRBV5-1 15 . few CASSGVGGNTGELFF TGCGCCAGCAGCGGAGTCGGGGGCAACACCGGGGAGCTGTTTTTT
TRBJ2-6 TRBV5-1 16 . . CASSTTPGSGANVLTF TGCGCCAGCAGCACCACCCCAGGTTCTGGGGCCAACGTCCTGACTTTC